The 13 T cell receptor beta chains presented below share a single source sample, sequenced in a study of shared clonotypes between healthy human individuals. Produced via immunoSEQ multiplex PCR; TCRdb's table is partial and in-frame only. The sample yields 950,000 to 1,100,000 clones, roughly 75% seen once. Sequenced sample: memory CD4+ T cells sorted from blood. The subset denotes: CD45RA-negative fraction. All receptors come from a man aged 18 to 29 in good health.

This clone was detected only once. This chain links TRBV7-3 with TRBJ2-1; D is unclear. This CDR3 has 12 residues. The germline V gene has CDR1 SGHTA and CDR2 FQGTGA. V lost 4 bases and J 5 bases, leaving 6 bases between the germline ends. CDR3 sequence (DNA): TGTGCCAGCAGCTCAGCCCACAATGAGCAGTTCTTC. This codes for CASSSAHNEQFF.

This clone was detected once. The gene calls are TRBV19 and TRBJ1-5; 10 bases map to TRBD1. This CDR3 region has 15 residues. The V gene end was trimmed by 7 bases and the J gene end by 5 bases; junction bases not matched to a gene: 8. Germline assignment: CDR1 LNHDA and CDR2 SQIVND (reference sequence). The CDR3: CASTRSGTGDQPQHF. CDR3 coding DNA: TGTGCCAGTACCCGATCCGGGACAGGGGATCAGCCCCAGCATTTT.

The CDR3 nucleotides are TGTGCCTGGAGTGCTCGGGGGGCAACTAATGAAAAACTGTTTTTT. Its protein is CAWSARGATNEKLFF. The V and J genes are TRBV30 and TRBJ1-4; D possibly corresponds to TRBD1 (5 bases). Trimming shortened V by 1 base and J by 0 bases, and 9 bases separated the two germline ends. The germline gives CDR1 GTSNPN, CDR2 SVGIG (reference sequence). This CDR3 is 15 amino acids long.

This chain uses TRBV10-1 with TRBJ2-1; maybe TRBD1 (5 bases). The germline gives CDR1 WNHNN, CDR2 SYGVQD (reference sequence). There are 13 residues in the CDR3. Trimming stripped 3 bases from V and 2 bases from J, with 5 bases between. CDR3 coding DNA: TGCGCCAGCAGTGAACAGGCCTACAATGAGCAGTTCTTC. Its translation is CASSEQAYNEQFF.

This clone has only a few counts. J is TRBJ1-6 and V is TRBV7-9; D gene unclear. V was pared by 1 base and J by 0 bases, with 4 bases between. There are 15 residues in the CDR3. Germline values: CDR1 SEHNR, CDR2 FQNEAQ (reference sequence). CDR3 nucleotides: TGTGCCAGCAGCTTAGACAGCTCCTATAATTCACCCCTCCACTTT. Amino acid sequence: CASSLDSSYNSPLHF.

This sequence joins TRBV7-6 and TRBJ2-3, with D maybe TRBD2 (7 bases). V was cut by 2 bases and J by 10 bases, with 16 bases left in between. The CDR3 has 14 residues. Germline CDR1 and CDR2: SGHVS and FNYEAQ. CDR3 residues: CASSLWPGGGSQYF. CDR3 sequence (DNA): TGTGCCAGCAGCTTATGGCCGGGGGGCGGATCGCAGTATTTT.

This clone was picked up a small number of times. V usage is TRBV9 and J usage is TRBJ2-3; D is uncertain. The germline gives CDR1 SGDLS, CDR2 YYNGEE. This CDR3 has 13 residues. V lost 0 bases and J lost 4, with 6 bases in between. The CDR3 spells CASSVGLADTQYF. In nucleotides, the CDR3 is TGTGCCAGCAGCGTAGGACTGGCAGATACGCAGTATTTT.

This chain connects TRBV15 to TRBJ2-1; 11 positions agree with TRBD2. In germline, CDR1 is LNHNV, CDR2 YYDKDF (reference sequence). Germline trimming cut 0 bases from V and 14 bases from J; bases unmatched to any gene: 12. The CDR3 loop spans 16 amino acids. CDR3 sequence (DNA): TGTGCCACCAGCAGAGATGGGGGGGTACTAGCGGGAGTAAAGTTCTTC. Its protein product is CATSRDGGVLAGVKFF.

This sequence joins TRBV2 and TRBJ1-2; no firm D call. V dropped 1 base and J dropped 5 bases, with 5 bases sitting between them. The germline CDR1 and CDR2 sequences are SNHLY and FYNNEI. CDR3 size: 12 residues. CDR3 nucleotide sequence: TGTGCCAGCAGTGAAGGAAGGTATGGCTACACCTTC. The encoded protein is CASSEGRYGYTF.

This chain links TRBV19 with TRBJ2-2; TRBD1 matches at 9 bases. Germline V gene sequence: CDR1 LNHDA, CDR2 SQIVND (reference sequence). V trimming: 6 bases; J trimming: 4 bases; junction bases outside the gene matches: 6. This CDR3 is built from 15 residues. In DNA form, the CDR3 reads TGTGCCAGTAGCCCGGGACAGGGACCCACCGGGGAGCTGTTTTTT. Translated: CASSPGQGPTGELFF.

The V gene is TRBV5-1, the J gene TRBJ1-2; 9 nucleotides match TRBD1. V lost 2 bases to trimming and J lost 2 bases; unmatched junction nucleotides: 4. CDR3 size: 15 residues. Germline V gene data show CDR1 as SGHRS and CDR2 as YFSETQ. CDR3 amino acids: CASSFGQGKNYGYTF. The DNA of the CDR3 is TGCGCCAGCAGCTTCGGACAGGGGAAGAACTATGGCTACACCTTC.

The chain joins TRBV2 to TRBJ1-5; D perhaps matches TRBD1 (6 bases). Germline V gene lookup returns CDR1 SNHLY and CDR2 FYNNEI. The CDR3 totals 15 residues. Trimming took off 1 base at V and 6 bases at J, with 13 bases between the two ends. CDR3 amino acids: CASSEVDGGAQPQHF. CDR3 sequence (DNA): TGTGCCAGCAGTGAAGTTGACGGGGGGGCTCAGCCCCAGCATTTT.

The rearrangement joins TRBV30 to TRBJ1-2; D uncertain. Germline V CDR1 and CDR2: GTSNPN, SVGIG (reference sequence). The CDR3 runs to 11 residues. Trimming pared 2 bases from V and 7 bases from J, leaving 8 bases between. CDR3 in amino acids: CAWSYEAGYTF. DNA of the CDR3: TGTGCCTGGAGTTACGAGGCTGGCTACACCTTC. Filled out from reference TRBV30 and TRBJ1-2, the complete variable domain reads SQTIHQWPATLVQPVGSPLSLECTVEGTSNPNLYWYRQAAGRGLQLLFYSVGIGQISSEVPQNLSASRPQDRQFILSSKKLLLSDSGFYLCAWSYEAGYTFGSGTRLTVV.